This T cell receptor (beta chain) was captured by sequencing in a study of response to subunit inactivated influenza vaccine. TCRdb redid the calling of the RT-PCR reads with MiXCR, one entry per CDR3 protein. The sample records about 800,000 distinct CDR3 sequences, about 20% being singletons. There are 13 residues in the CDR3. Study-level points and caveats: Authors suggested seasonal influenza vaccinations each recruit few new T cells.

This clonotype has at least ten counts. The antigen is unknown. The junction differs from germline at one of its ends, possibly a read error. Sequencing used PBMCs from blood, obtained roughly 5 days after vaccination. The source of this sequence is a middle-aged man who received an inactivated influenza vaccine. The rearrangement joins TRBV12-3 or TRBV12-4 to TRBJ1-2, with 9 bases lining up with TRBD1. CDR3 nucleotide sequence: TGTGCCAGCAGCTTAGGGACAGGGTTTGGCTACACCTTC. It codes for CASSLGTGFGYTF.